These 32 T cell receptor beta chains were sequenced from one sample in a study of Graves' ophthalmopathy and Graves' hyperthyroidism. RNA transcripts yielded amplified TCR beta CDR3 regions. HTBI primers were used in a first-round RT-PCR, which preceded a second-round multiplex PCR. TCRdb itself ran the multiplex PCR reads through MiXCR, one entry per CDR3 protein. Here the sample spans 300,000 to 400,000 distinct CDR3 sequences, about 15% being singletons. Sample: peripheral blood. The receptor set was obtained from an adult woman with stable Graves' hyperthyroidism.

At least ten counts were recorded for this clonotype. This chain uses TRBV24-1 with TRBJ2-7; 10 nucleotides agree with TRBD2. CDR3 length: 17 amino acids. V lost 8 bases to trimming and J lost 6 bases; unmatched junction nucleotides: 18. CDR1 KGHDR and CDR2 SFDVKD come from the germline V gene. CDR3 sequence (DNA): TGTGCCACCACCGAAAGGACCGGACCTAGCGGGAGTACCGAGCAGTACTTC. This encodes CATTERTGPSGSTEQYF.

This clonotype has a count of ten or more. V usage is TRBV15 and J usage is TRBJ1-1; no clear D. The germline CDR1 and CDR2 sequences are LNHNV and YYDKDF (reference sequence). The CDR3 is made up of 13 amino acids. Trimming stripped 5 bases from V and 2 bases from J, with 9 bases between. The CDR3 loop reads CATSALKNTEAFF. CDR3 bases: TGTGCCACCAGCGCCCTCAAAAACACTGAAGCTTTCTTT.

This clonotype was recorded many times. CDR3 DNA sequence: TGTGCCAGCAGTTTGCCCATCCGCGGGCTAGACTACGAGCAGTACTTC. It specifies CASSLPIRGLDYEQYF. The chain links TRBV28 to TRBJ2-7, with D perhaps TRBD2 (5 bases). The germline V and J ends were trimmed by 3 bases and 3 bases, with 18 bases remaining between them. The CDR3 runs to 16 residues. CDR1 is MDHEN, CDR2 SYDVKM, per germline.

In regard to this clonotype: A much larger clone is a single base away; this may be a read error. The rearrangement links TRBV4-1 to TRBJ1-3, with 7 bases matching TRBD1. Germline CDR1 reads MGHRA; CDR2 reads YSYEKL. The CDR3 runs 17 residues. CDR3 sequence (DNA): TGCGCCAGCAGCCAGGGGCCCGACAGGGACTCTGGAAGCACCATATATTTT. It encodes CASSQGPDRDSGSTIYF.

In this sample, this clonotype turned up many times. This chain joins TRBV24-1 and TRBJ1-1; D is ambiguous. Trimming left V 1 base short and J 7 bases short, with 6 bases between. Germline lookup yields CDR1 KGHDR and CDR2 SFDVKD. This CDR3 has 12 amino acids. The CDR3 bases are TGTGCCACCAGTGATTTTTTCGGTGAAGCTTTCTTT. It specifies CATSDFFGEAFF.

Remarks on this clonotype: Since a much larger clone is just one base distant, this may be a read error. CDR3: CASSLVSRKEETKYF. CDR3 DNA sequence: TGCGCCAGCAGCTTGGTTTCCAGAAAAGAAGAGACCAAGTACTTC. V is TRBV5-1 and J is TRBJ2-5, with no clear D. The CDR3 loop spans 15 amino acids. Germline V gene data show CDR1 as SGHRS and CDR2 as YFSETQ.

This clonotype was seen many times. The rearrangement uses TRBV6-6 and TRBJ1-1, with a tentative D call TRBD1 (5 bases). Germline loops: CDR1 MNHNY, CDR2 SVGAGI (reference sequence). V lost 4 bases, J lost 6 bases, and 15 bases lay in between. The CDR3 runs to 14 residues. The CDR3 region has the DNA TGTGCCAGCAGTTCATTTGGGGGATTGGCTGAAGCTTTCTTT. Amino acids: CASSSFGGLAEAFF.

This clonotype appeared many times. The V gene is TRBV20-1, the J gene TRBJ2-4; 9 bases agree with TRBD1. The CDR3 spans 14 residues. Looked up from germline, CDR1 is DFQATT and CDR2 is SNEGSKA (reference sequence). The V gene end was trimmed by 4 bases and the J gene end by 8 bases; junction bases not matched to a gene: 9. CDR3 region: CSAKDRDRVDIQYF. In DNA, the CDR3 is TGCAGTGCTAAGGACCGGGACAGGGTTGACATTCAGTACTTC.

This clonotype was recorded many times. This CDR3 reads CAISESGGANYGYTF. CDR3 nucleotides: TGTGCCATCAGTGAGTCCGGGGGAGCTAACTATGGCTACACCTTC. The chain combines TRBV10-3 with TRBJ1-2; possible D gene TRBD1, 5 bases. Trimming stripped 0 bases from V and 0 bases from J, with 8 bases between. Per germline, CDR1 ENHRY and CDR2 SYGVKD. This CDR3 has 15 amino acids.

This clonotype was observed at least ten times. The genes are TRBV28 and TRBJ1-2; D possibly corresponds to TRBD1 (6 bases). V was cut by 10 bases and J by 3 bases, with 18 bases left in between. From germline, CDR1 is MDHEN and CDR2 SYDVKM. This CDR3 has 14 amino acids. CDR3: CAIAALTGDYGYTF. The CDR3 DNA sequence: TGTGCCATCGCCGCGTTGACAGGCGACTATGGCTACACCTTC.

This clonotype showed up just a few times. CDR3 coding DNA: TGTGCCAGCAGCCCCTGGGCGGGGGAGCTGTTTTTT. It encodes CASSPWAGELFF. V and J are TRBV7-6 and TRBJ2-2, with D unclear. From germline, CDR1 is SGHVS and CDR2 FNYEAQ. This CDR3 spans 12 amino acids. V shed 5 bases and J shed 8 bases, with 9 bases lying between them.

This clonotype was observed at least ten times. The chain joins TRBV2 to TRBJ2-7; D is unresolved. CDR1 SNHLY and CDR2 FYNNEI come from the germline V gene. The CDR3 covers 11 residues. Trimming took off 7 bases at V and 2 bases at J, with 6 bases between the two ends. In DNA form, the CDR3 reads TGTGCCAGCACCACTACCTACGAGCAGTACTTC. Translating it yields CASTTTYEQYF.

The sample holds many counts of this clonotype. CDR3 coding DNA: TGTGCCAGCAGCCCCGGGTCTAACCACGAGCAGTACTTC. Its protein is CASSPGSNHEQYF. V is TRBV11-2 and J is TRBJ2-7; D gene uncertain. V was clipped by 5 bases and J by 5 bases, with 13 bases between them. The germline CDR1 and CDR2 sequences are SGHAT and FQNNGV. There are 13 residues in the CDR3.

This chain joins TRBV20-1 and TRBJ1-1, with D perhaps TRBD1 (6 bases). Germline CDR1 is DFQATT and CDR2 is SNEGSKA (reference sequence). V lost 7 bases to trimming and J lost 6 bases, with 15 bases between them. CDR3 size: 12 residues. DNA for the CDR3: TGCAGTGTTAACCAAGGGGGTCCTGAAGCTTTCTTT. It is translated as CSVNQGGPEAFF.

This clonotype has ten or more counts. The CDR3 region is CASSLQSFYVYEQYF. The DNA of the CDR3 is TGTGCCAGCAGCTTACAAAGCTTCTACGTCTACGAGCAGTACTTC. The genes are TRBV11-2 and TRBJ2-7; D is unresolved. The CDR3 is 15 residues long. CDR1 is SGHAT, CDR2 FQNNGV, per germline. V was cut by 2 bases and J by 3 bases, with 14 bases left in between. The full variable domain, in which reference TRBV11-2 and TRBJ2-7 provide the parts outside the CDR3, is EAGVAQSPRYKIIEKRQSVAFWCNPISGHATLYWYQQILGQGPKLLIQFQNNGVVDDSQLPKDRFSAERLKGVDSTLKIQPAKLEDSAVYLCASSLQSFYVYEQYFGPGTRLTVT.

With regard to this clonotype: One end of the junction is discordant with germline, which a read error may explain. The CDR3: CASGTGTGNTGELLF. CDR3 DNA sequence: TGTGCCTCCGGAACCGGGACAGGGAACACCGGGGAGCTGCTTTTT. The rearrangement uses TRBV30 and TRBJ2-2; 9 bases are shared with TRBD1. CDR1 and CDR2 from the germline V gene are GTSNPN and SVGIG (reference sequence). The CDR3 has 15 amino acids.

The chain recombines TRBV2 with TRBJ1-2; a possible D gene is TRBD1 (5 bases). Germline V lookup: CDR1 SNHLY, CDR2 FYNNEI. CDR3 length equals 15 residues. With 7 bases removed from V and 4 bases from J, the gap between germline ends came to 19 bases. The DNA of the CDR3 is TGTGCCAGCAATGGGGGGGGGACCAGAACCTATGGCTACACCTTC. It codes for CASNGGGTRTYGYTF.

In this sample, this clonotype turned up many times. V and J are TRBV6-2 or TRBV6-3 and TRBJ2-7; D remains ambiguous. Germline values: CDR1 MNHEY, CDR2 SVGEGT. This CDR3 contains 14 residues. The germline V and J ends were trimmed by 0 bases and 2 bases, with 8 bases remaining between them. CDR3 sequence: CASSYSGRTYEQYF. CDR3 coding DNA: TGTGCCAGCAGTTACTCGGGCAGAACCTACGAGCAGTACTTC.

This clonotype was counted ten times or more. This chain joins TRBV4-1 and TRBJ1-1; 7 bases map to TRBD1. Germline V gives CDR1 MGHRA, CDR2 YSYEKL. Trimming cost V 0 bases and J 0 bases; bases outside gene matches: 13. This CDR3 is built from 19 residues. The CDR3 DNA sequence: TGCGCCAGCAGCCAAGATATGGGGATTCGAGGACAGGTGAACACTGAAGCTTTCTTT. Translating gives CASSQDMGIRGQVNTEAFF.

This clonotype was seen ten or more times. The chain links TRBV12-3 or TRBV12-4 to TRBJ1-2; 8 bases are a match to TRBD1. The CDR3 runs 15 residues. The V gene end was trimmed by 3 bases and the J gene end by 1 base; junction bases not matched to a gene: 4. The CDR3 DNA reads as TGTGCCAGCAGTTTTTCACAGGGGGGTAACTATGGCTACACCTTC. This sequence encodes CASSFSQGGNYGYTF.

The CDR3 nucleotides are TGTGCCACCAGCAGAGATGACGCACTTGGGAACATTCAGTACTTC. It yields the protein CATSRDDALGNIQYF. The chain combines TRBV15 with TRBJ2-4, with D uncertain. From germline, CDR1 is LNHNV and CDR2 YYDKDF (reference sequence). CDR3 size: 15 residues. V shed 0 bases and J shed 7 bases, with 13 bases lying between them. Full variable domain (rest looked up from reference TRBV15 and TRBJ2-4): DAMVIQNPRYQVTQFGKPVTLSCSQTLNHNVMYWYQQKSSQAPKLLFHYYDKDFNNEADTPDNFQSRRPNTSFCFLDIRSPGLGDTAMYLCATSRDDALGNIQYFGAGTRLSVL.

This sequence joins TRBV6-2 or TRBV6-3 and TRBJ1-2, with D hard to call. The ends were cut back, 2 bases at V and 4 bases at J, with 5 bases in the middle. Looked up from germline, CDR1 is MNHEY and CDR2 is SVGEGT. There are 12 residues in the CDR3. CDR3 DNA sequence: TGTGCCAGCAGTTACGAGGTCTATGGCTACACCTTC. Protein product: CASSYEVYGYTF.

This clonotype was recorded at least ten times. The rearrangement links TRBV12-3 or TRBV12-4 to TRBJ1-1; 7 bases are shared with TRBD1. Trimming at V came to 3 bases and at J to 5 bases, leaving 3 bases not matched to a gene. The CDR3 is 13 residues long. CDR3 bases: TGTGCCAGCAGTTTCCCGACAGGGACTGAAGCTTTCTTT. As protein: CASSFPTGTEAFF.

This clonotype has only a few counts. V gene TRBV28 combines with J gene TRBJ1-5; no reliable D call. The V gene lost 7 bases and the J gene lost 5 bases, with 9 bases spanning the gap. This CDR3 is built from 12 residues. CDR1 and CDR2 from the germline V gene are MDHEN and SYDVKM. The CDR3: CASTTRDQPQHF. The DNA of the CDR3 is TGTGCCAGCACCACAAGGGATCAGCCCCAGCATTTT.

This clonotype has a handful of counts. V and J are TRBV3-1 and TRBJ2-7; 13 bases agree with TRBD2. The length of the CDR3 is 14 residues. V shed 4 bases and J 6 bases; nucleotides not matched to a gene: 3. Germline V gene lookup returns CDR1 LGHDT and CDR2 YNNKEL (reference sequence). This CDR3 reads CASSRTSGSSEQYF. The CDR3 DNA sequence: TGTGCCAGCAGCCGGACTAGCGGGAGTAGCGAGCAGTACTTC.

The CDR3 DNA reads as TGTGCCAGCAGTCGCACTAGCGGGAGTGTGACCCAGTACTTC. Translating gives CASSRTSGSVTQYF. The chain has TRBV6-1 and TRBJ2-5, with TRBD2 matching over 11 bases. With V trimmed by 5 bases and J by 7 bases, 6 bases remained unmatched. The germline V gene has CDR1 MNHNS and CDR2 SASEGT. The CDR3 consists of 14 residues.

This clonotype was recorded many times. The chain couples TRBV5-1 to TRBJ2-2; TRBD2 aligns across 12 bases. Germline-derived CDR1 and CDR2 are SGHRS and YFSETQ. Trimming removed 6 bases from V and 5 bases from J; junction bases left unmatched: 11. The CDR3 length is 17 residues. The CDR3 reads CASTPTSGRGTTGELFF. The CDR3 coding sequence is TGCGCCAGCACCCCGACTAGCGGGAGAGGGACGACCGGGGAGCTGTTTTTT.

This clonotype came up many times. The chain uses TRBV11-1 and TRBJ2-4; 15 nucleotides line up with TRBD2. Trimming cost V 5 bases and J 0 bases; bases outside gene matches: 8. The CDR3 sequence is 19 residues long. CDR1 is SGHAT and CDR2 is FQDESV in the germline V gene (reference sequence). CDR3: CASSRGLAGGGVAKNIQYF. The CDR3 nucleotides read TGTGCCAGCAGCCGGGGACTAGCGGGAGGTGGAGTAGCCAAAAACATTCAGTACTTC.

This chain's CDR3 is CASSFTTGALGSLHHF. The CDR3 DNA reads TGTGCCAGCAGCTTTACAACAGGGGCCCTGGGGTCACTCCACCACTTT. The rearrangement links TRBV6-1 to TRBJ1-6, with 7 bases matching TRBD1. Unmatched junction bases numbered 23, after V lost 6 bases and J lost 18 bases. The length of the CDR3 is 16 residues. Germline assignment: CDR1 MNHNS and CDR2 SASEGT.

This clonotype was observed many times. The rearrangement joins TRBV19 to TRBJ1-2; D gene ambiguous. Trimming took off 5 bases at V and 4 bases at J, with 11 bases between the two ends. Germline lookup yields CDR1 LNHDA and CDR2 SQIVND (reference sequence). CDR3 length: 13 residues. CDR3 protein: CASSPVGPYGYTF. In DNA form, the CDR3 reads TGTGCCAGTAGTCCTGTTGGACCCTATGGCTACACCTTC.

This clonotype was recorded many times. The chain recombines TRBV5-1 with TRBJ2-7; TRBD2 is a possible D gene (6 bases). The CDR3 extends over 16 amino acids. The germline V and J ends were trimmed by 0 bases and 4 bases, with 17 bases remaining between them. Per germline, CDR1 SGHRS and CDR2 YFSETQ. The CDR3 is CASSLDPAGGRYEQYF. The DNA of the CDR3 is TGCGCCAGCAGCTTGGACCCAGCGGGTGGGCGGTACGAGCAGTACTTC.

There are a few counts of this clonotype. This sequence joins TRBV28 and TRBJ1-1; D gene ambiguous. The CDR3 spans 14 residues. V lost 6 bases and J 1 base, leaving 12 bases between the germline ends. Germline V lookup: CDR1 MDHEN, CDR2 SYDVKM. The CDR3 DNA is TGTGCCAGCAGCCCAGCCACCGGGAACACTGAAGCTTTCTTT. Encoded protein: CASSPATGNTEAFF.